The T cell receptor beta chain described here comes from a study of blood T cell repertoires in COVID-19. Sequencing was performed with immunoSEQ multiplex PCR; in TCRdb, only in-frame clones are kept and a portion is missing. The sample contains tens of thousands of clones, about 90% of which appear only once. CDR1 is SNHLY and CDR2 is FYNNEI in the germline V gene. This CDR3 region has 15 residues. V shed 7 bases and J shed 1 base, with 14 bases lying between them. This TCR was sampled from a human donor with active COVID-19. The donor label of this sample is uncertain. Sequencing was done on a sample of peripheral blood. V usage is TRBV2 and J usage is TRBJ1-5, with D possibly TRBD1 on 6 matching bases. The CDR3 nucleotides read TGTGCCAGCAACCTTCAGGGGCTCAGCAATCAGCCCCAGCATTTT. As protein: CASNLQGLSNQPQHF.